Shown below are 28 T cell receptor beta chains from a single sample sequenced in a study of T cells in Graves' hyperthyroidism and ophthalmopathy. RNA transcripts yielded amplified TCR beta CDR3 regions. A first-round RT-PCR of the TCR CDR3 used the HTBI primer set. MiXCR, applied by TCRdb to the multiplex PCR reads, yields one record per CDR3 protein. The sample shows over 500,000 distinct CDR3 sequences, 17% of them seen only once. The sequencing sample was made of blood. These receptors were taken from a woman aged 18-29 years with Graves' ophthalmopathy.

A few counts support this clonotype. The chain carries TRBV15 and TRBJ2-3, with TRBD1 matching 7 bases. V shed 1 base, J shed 3 bases, and the junction held 10 bases outside the gene matches. From germline, CDR1 is LNHNV and CDR2 YYDKDF (reference sequence). This CDR3 is 17 amino acids long. The CDR3: CATSRGLRGFGTDTQYF. DNA for the CDR3: TGTGCCACCAGCAGAGGACTCAGGGGGTTCGGGACAGATACGCAGTATTTT. Full variable domain (remainder filled in from reference TRBV15 and TRBJ2-3): DAMVIQNPRYQVTQFGKPVTLSCSQTLNHNVMYWYQQKSSQAPKLLFHYYDKDFNNEADTPDNFQSRRPNTSFCFLDIRSPGLGDTAMYLCATSRGLRGFGTDTQYFGPGTRLTVL.

The V and J genes are TRBV28 and TRBJ1-5; TRBD1 is a possible D gene (5 bases). CDR1 and CDR2 from the germline V gene are MDHEN and SYDVKM. This CDR3 has 15 residues. Trimming removed 4 bases from V and 4 bases from J, with 14 bases in between. This chain's CDR3 is CASSSREAFNQPQHF. The CDR3, as DNA: TGTGCCAGCAGTTCCAGGGAGGCATTTAATCAGCCCCAGCATTTT.

This clonotype was detected a few times. This chain's CDR3 is CASSWDRARGTGELFF. The CDR3, as DNA: TGTGCCAGCAGCTGGGACAGGGCGCGAGGCACCGGGGAGCTGTTTTTT. The rearrangement joins TRBV7-9 to TRBJ2-2; 9 bases are shared with TRBD1. V trimming: 4 bases; J trimming: 4 bases; junction bases outside the gene matches: 7. The CDR3 consists of 16 residues. The germline CDR1 and CDR2 sequences are SEHNR and FQNEAQ (reference sequence). Full variable domain (remainder filled in from reference TRBV7-9 and TRBJ2-2): DTGVSQNPRHKITKRGQNVTFRCDPISEHNRLYWYRQTLGQGPEFLTYFQNEAQLEKSRLLSDRFSAERPKGSFSTLEIQRTEQGDSAMYLCASSWDRARGTGELFFGEGSRLTVL.

This clonotype has a handful of counts. V gene TRBV7-9 combines with J gene TRBJ2-7; D is possibly TRBD2 (5 bases). V lost 5 bases, J lost 3 bases, and 20 bases lay in between. This CDR3 is built from 16 residues. Per the germline V gene, CDR1 is SEHNR and CDR2 is FQNEAQ (reference sequence). Written as DNA, the CDR3 is TGTGCCAGCAGCCAAATCGGGAACAACGGACGCTACGAGCAGTACTTC. Protein: CASSQIGNNGRYEQYF.

This clonotype has at least ten counts. The rearrangement joins TRBV28 to TRBJ1-1, with D hard to call. The germline gives CDR1 MDHEN, CDR2 SYDVKM. CDR3 length: 13 amino acids. The germline V and J ends were trimmed by 3 bases and 2 bases, with 7 bases remaining between them. The CDR3 DNA reads as TGTGCCAGCAGTTTTAGGCTTAACACTGAAGCTTTCTTT. Its translation is CASSFRLNTEAFF.

The chain is built from TRBV7-6 and TRBJ2-2; unclear D gene. The CDR3 has 13 residues. Trimming stripped 5 bases from V and 6 bases from J, with 10 bases between. Germline CDR1 SGHVS, CDR2 FNYEAQ. CDR3 protein: CASSTRVAGELFF. CDR3 in DNA: TGTGCCAGCAGCACAAGAGTGGCCGGGGAGCTGTTTTTT.

The gene calls are TRBV5-1 and TRBJ1-3, with 9 bases lining up with TRBD1. CDR1 is SGHRS, CDR2 YFSETQ, per germline. V shed 5 bases and J 4 bases; nucleotides not matched to a gene: 7. This CDR3 spans 15 amino acids. DNA of the CDR3: TGCGCCAGCAGTACCGGGACAGGGAAAGGAAACACCATATATTTT. It translates to CASSTGTGKGNTIYF.

The chain uses TRBV20-1 and TRBJ2-1; 8 nucleotides align to TRBD2. This CDR3 is 14 amino acids long. V lost 6 bases, J lost 4 bases, and 8 bases stayed unmatched. CDR1 is DFQATT and CDR2 is SNEGSKA in the germline V gene (reference sequence). The chain's CDR3 is CSASRTSSYNEQFF. The CDR3 region has the DNA TGCAGTGCATCAAGGACTAGCAGTTACAATGAGCAGTTCTTC.

This clonotype has a handful of counts. This rearrangement joins TRBV19 to TRBJ2-5; weak D call: TRBD2 (6 bases). Deletions cut 6 bases from V and 0 bases from J, with 11 bases between. The CDR3 sequence is 14 residues long. Germline assignment: CDR1 LNHDA and CDR2 SQIVND (reference sequence). The CDR3 sequence: CASRPTGDQETQYF. CDR3 nucleotides: TGTGCCAGTAGGCCCACGGGGGACCAAGAGACCCAGTACTTC.

The rearrangement links TRBV5-1 to TRBJ1-6; 7 bases are a match to TRBD1. This CDR3 is 15 amino acids long. Losses at the gene ends were 3 bases for V and 6 bases for J; bases not matched to a gene: 6. Per germline, CDR1 SGHRS and CDR2 YFSETQ. CDR3 amino acids: CASSSPGQINSPLHF. CDR3 bases: TGCGCCAGCAGCTCACCGGGACAGATTAATTCACCCCTCCACTTT.

On this clonotype itself: This may be a read error, as it is one base from a much larger clone. This chain connects TRBV9 to TRBJ2-5; 11 bases fit TRBD2. CDR1 and CDR2 (germline): SGDLS, YYNGEE. The CDR3 consists of 14 residues. V lost 4 bases and J lost 3; bases outside the gene matches: 2. The CDR3: CASSRGLAEETQYF. The CDR3 nucleotides read TGTGCCAGCAGCCGGGGACTAGCGGAAGAGACCCAGTACTTC.

This clonotype was recorded many times. The CDR3 sequence: CAMGVPGPYEQYF. The CDR3 DNA is TGTGCCATGGGGGTCCCGGGACCCTACGAGCAGTACTTC. The rearrangement joins TRBV30 to TRBJ2-7; possibly TRBD1 or TRBD2 for D (5 bases each). CDR1 and CDR2 (germline): GTSNPN, SVGIG (reference sequence). The CDR3 is 13 residues long. The V and J ends lost 8 bases and 2 bases respectively, with 16 bases between them.

The V and J genes are TRBV28 and TRBJ1-5; 7 positions agree with TRBD1. V trimming: 6 bases; J trimming: 1 base; junction bases outside the gene matches: 3. CDR1 and CDR2 (germline): MDHEN, SYDVKM. This CDR3 has 14 amino acids. CDR3 nucleotide sequence: TGTGCCAGCAGGACAGGGATGAGCAATCAGCCCCAGCATTTT. Translating it yields CASRTGMSNQPQHF. The whole variable domain, remainder taken from reference TRBV28 and TRBJ1-5, is DVKVTQSSRYLVKRTGEKVFLECVQDMDHENMFWYRQDPGLGLRLIYFSYDVKMKEKGDIPEGYSVSREKKERFSLILESASTNQTSMYLCASRTGMSNQPQHFGDGTRLSIL.

This clonotype was seen ten or more times. V is TRBV28 and J is TRBJ2-5; no definite D call. Germline V CDR1 and CDR2: MDHEN, SYDVKM. CDR3 length equals 15 residues. V lost 2 bases to trimming and J lost 4 bases, with 14 bases between them. The CDR3 DNA sequence: TGTGCCAGCAGTTTAGATGTGGCCTCCACAGAGACCCAGTACTTC. This codes for CASSLDVASTETQYF.

The table lists this clonotype with a few counts. One end of the junction fails to match germline, which may point to a read error. The CDR3 region is CASSLDLAVDYNEQFF. CDR3 nucleotides: TGTGCTAGCAGCTTAGATTTAGCGGTCGACTACAATGAGCAGTTCTTC. The chain is built from TRBV7-7 and TRBJ2-1, with D tentatively TRBD2 (6 bases). Germline lookup yields CDR1 SSHAT and CDR2 FNYEAQ (reference sequence). The CDR3 spans 16 residues.

In its sample, this clonotype was seen many times. The V call is TRBV2, the J call TRBJ2-5; the D is unclear. Germline V gene lookup returns CDR1 SNHLY and CDR2 FYNNEI. V shed 1 base and J shed 8 bases, with 11 bases lying between them. The CDR3 has 13 amino acids. CDR3: CASSEEQLLTQYF. The CDR3 DNA reads as TGTGCCAGCAGTGAAGAACAGCTACTAACCCAGTACTTC.

Concerning this clonotype itself: A much larger clone lies a single base off, so this may be a read error. This chain links TRBV7-3 with TRBJ1-6; D gene unclear. This CDR3 has 13 residues. Germline CDR1 reads SGHTA; CDR2 reads FQGTGA. V lost 3 bases and J lost 4, with 4 bases in between. In nucleotides, the CDR3 is TGTGCCAGCAGCTTGGGTTATAATTCACCCCTCCACTTT. Encoded protein: CASSLGYNSPLHF.

The sample holds many counts of this clonotype. The V call is TRBV28, the J call TRBJ1-5; a possible D gene is TRBD1 (5 bases). V lost 6 bases, J lost 4 bases, and 22 bases lay in between. The CDR3 is made up of 17 amino acids. Germline CDR1 and CDR2: MDHEN and SYDVKM. CDR3 region: CASSSRGKRVANQPQHF. Here the CDR3 DNA reads TGTGCCAGCAGCTCTAGGGGAAAGAGGGTAGCTAATCAGCCCCAGCATTTT.

The J gene is TRBJ1-2, the V gene TRBV12-3 or TRBV12-4; the D gene is possibly TRBD1 (6 bases). This CDR3 is built from 14 residues. The V end lost 1 base, the J end lost 5 bases, and 11 bases lay between the germline ends. The CDR3 spells CASSLDGGRYGYTF. DNA for the CDR3: TGTGCCAGCAGTTTAGACGGGGGGCGTTATGGCTACACCTTC.

This clonotype was found a few times. This chain joins TRBV27 and TRBJ1-6; perhaps TRBD1 as D (5 bases). The V end lost 6 bases, the J end lost 4 bases, and 10 bases lay between the germline ends. The CDR3 loop spans 14 amino acids. The germline V gene has CDR1 MNHEY and CDR2 SMNVEV (reference sequence). CDR3 protein: CASSPDTYNSPLHF. The CDR3 DNA reads as TGTGCCAGCAGCCCGGACACTTATAATTCACCCCTCCACTTT.

This clonotype was detected many times. This rearrangement joins TRBV20-1 to TRBJ2-5; D is undetermined. CDR1 is DFQATT and CDR2 is SNEGSKA in the germline V gene (reference sequence). V dropped 5 bases and J dropped 5 bases, with 12 bases sitting between them. The CDR3 sequence is 12 residues long. The DNA for the CDR3 is TGCAGTGCTCTAGTGGGATTTGAGACCCAGTACTTC. Encoded protein: CSALVGFETQYF.

The table lists this clonotype with a few counts. V usage is TRBV9 and J usage is TRBJ2-5; 9 nucleotides agree with TRBD2. The CDR3 length is 13 residues. The junction had 4 bases not matched to a gene; V was cut back by 6 bases and J by 4 bases. Germline CDR1 is SGDLS and CDR2 is YYNGEE. The CDR3 is CASNGGGAETQYF. The CDR3 DNA is TGTGCCAGCAATGGCGGGGGGGCAGAGACCCAGTACTTC.

The rearrangement links TRBV28 to TRBJ2-5, with 9 bases identical to TRBD2. There are 21 residues in the CDR3. J lost 1 base, V lost 3 bases, and 21 bases had no gene match. The germline gives CDR1 MDHEN, CDR2 SYDVKM. CDR3: CASSFEWGGRADRGTQETQYF. The CDR3 nucleotides read TGTGCCAGCAGTTTTGAGTGGGGCGGGAGGGCGGACCGGGGAACCCAAGAGACCCAGTACTTC.

This clonotype was detected ten times or more. V is TRBV28 and J is TRBJ1-5; perhaps TRBD1 as D (5 bases). Trimming shortened V by 6 bases and J by 7 bases, and 16 bases separated the two germline ends. Germline V gene data show CDR1 as MDHEN and CDR2 as SYDVKM. This CDR3 has 14 residues. As DNA, the CDR3 is TGTGCCAGCAGCCGCTTGGGGGAGGGGCAGCCCCAGCATTTT. Its protein is CASSRLGEGQPQHF.

This chain links TRBV12-3 or TRBV12-4 with TRBJ2-2; D perhaps matches TRBD1 (6 bases). The V and J ends lost 8 bases and 5 bases respectively, with 12 bases between them. The CDR3 has 13 residues. CDR3 sequence (DNA): TGTGCCAGCCGGACAGCTGCTACCGGGGAGCTGTTTTTT. Its protein is CASRTAATGELFF.

This clonotype was recorded a few times. The V gene is TRBV30, the J gene TRBJ1-2, with a weak D call TRBD1 (6 bases). Germline V gives CDR1 GTSNPN, CDR2 SVGIG (reference sequence). The germline V and J ends were trimmed by 3 bases and 6 bases, with 14 bases remaining between them. This CDR3 comprises 13 residues. CDR3 sequence (DNA): TGTGCCTGGAGCCAACAGGGAGAGGATGGCTACACCTTC. Amino acid sequence: CAWSQQGEDGYTF.

The J gene is TRBJ2-7, the V gene TRBV19, with 7 nucleotides matching TRBD2. The ends lost 4 bases at V and 0 bases at J; junction bases unmatched: 6. This CDR3 comprises 15 residues. Germline lookup yields CDR1 LNHDA and CDR2 SQIVND (reference sequence). Here the CDR3 DNA reads TGTGCCAGTAGTACTTACAGCGGGAACTCCTACGAGCAGTACTTC. Translating gives CASSTYSGNSYEQYF.

This clonotype has a count of ten or more. This chain joins TRBV3-2 and TRBJ2-1; TRBD1 is taken as the D call from the table, unchecked against the DNA. TRBV3-2 is shown as a pseudogene. The CDR3 runs 16 residues. The DNA of the CDR3 is TGTGCCAGCAGCCAAGTTACCCCTTTAAACTACAATGAGCAGTTCTTC. Its protein is CASSQVTPLNYNEQFF.